The 18 T cell receptor beta chains below were found in one sample sequenced in a study of human T cells and chemical hapten exposure. The time point here: pre-sensitization, week 0. Indicated treatment: therapeutic diphenylcyclopropenone sensitization with weekly scalp DPC. TCRdb re-called the RACE reads with MiXCR, one entry per CDR3 protein. The sample lists 250,000 or so distinct CDR3 sequences; 7.5% to 9% were seen once. The sequenced sample was whole blood, obtained in connection with sensitization to the hapten diphenylcyclopropenone (DPC). These receptors were collected from a woman aged 40-49 years with alopecia areata. Some clones in this sample may be carry-over from other donors' samples.

The chain couples TRBV4-2 to TRBJ2-5; D unclear. Trimming removed 2 bases at V and 3 bases at J, with 4 bases between. Germline V CDR1 and CDR2: LGHNA, YNFKEQ. The CDR3 is 12 residues long. CDR3 protein: CASSQTKETQYF. CDR3 sequence (DNA): TGTGCCAGCAGCCAAACCAAAGAGACCCAGTACTTC.

This clonotype was picked up many times. The V and J genes are TRBV4-3 and TRBJ2-3; 12 bases are a match to TRBD2. The CDR3 sequence is 16 residues long. Per the germline V gene, CDR1 is LGHNA and CDR2 is YSLEER. V lost 0 bases, J lost 4 bases, and 2 bases stayed unmatched. CDR3 protein: CASSQETSGSPDTQYF. For the CDR3, the DNA is TGCGCCAGCAGCCAAGAGACTAGCGGGAGCCCAGATACGCAGTATTTT.

The chain employs TRBV6-1 and TRBJ2-5; TRBD1 is a possible D gene (6 bases). V was cut by 2 bases and J by 4 bases, with 17 bases left in between. The length of the CDR3 is 16 residues. CDR1 is MNHNS, CDR2 SASEGT, per germline. The CDR3 spells CASSEHQGLLGETQYF. DNA for the CDR3: TGTGCCAGCAGTGAACACCAGGGGCTGCTTGGAGAGACCCAGTACTTC.

The rearrangement joins TRBV20-1 to TRBJ1-1; D is ambiguous. V dropped 0 bases and J dropped 1 base, with 12 bases sitting between them. CDR3 size: 15 residues. Per the germline V gene, CDR1 is DFQATT and CDR2 is SNEGSKA (reference sequence). The CDR3 DNA reads TGCAGTGCTAGAGACGGAAGAGAGGGGAACACTGAAGCTTTCTTT. Protein sequence: CSARDGREGNTEAFF.

As regards this clonotype: The junction shows a germline mismatch at one end, possibly a read error. CDR3 region: CASLPQGNEQFF. The CDR3 DNA reads TGTGCCAGCTTACCACAGGGCAATGAGCAGTTCTTC. The J gene is TRBJ2-1, the V gene TRBV18; possibly TRBD1 for D (6 bases). The CDR3 spans 12 residues. Germline loops: CDR1 KGHSH, CDR2 LQKENI. The full variable domain, in which reference TRBV18 and TRBJ2-1 provide the parts outside the CDR3, is NAGVMQNPRHLVRRRGQEARLRCSPMKGHSHVYWYRQLPEEGLKFMVYLQKENIIDESGMPKERFSAEFPKEGPSILRIQQVVRGDSAAYFCASLPQGNEQFFGPGTRLTVL.

This clonotype was observed at least ten times. This sequence joins TRBV25-1 and TRBJ1-6; D perhaps matches TRBD1 (5 bases). CDR1 MGHDK and CDR2 SYGVNS come from the germline V gene. The V and J ends lost 5 bases and 7 bases respectively, with 9 bases between them. The CDR3 length is 13 residues. The CDR3 coding sequence is TGTGCCAGCAGTATACAGGACAATTCACCCCTCCACTTT. This translates into CASSIQDNSPLHF.

This clonotype was counted many times. J is TRBJ2-7 and V is TRBV7-2; D possibly corresponds to TRBD2 (6 bases). Trimming cost V 5 bases and J 0 bases, with 11 bases left between them. This CDR3 contains 14 residues. Germline lookup yields CDR1 SGHTA and CDR2 FQGNSA. CDR3 sequence reads: CASSPRLVSYEQYF. In DNA, the CDR3 is TGTGCCAGCAGCCCCCGACTAGTCTCCTACGAGCAGTACTTC. The whole variable domain, filled in from reference TRBV7-2 and TRBJ2-7, reads GAGVSQSPSNKVTEKGKDVELRCDPISGHTALYWYRQSLGQGLEFLIYFQGNSAPDKSGLPSDRFSAERTGGSVSTLTIQRTQQEDSAVYLCASSPRLVSYEQYFGPGTRLTVT.

The chain carries TRBV6-2 or TRBV6-3 and TRBJ2-1; D unclear. Germline assignment: CDR1 MNHEY and CDR2 SVGEGT. The CDR3 contains 13 residues. The V and J ends lost 6 bases and 5 bases respectively, with 11 bases between them. CDR3 amino acids: CASSLTENNEQFF. DNA of the CDR3: TGTGCCAGCAGCCTCACGGAAAACAATGAGCAGTTCTTC.

This clonotype came up many times. This sequence joins TRBV7-6 and TRBJ2-1; D might be TRBD1 (7 bases). Looked up from germline, CDR1 is SGHVS and CDR2 is FNYEAQ. V gave up 1 base and J gave up 0 bases, with 16 bases separating them. The CDR3 runs 18 residues. The CDR3 DNA reads TGTGCCAGCAGCTTAGGCCCTGGAGGGGGCAGCTCCTACAATGAGCAGTTCTTC. This encodes CASSLGPGGGSSYNEQFF.

The table lists this clonotype with a few counts. The chain carries TRBV5-6 and TRBJ1-1; the D gene is possibly TRBD1 (6 bases). The V gene lost 4 bases and the J gene lost 3 bases, with 16 bases spanning the gap. Germline CDR1 and CDR2: SGHDT and YYEEEE. This CDR3 is 15 amino acids long. The CDR3 sequence is CASSLLNREDTEAFF. In DNA, the CDR3 is TGTGCCAGCAGCCTATTAAACAGGGAGGACACTGAAGCTTTCTTT.

A few counts support this clonotype. This sequence joins TRBV7-6 and TRBJ1-5, with D perhaps TRBD1 (5 bases). CDR1 is SGHVS and CDR2 is FNYEAQ in the germline V gene. Trimming shortened V by 5 bases and J by 2 bases, and 25 bases separated the two germline ends. The length of the CDR3 is 19 residues. CDR3 region: CASSRNYGQGVSGNQPQHF. The DNA of the CDR3 is TGTGCCAGCAGCCGAAATTATGGCCAGGGAGTTAGCGGCAATCAGCCCCAGCATTTT.

The genes are TRBV7-2 and TRBJ2-3, with TRBD2 identical over 11 bases. This CDR3 contains 15 residues. CDR1 SGHTA and CDR2 FQGNSA come from the germline V gene. The V and J ends lost 3 bases and 4 bases, in that order; junction bases with no gene match: 3. The CDR3 protein is CASSFTSGSSDTQYF. CDR3 sequence (DNA): TGTGCCAGCAGCTTCACTAGCGGGAGCTCAGATACGCAGTATTTT.

This clonotype turned up a few times. The chain carries TRBV10-3 and TRBJ2-7, with D perhaps being TRBD1 or TRBD2 (6 bases each). The V end lost 6 bases, the J end lost 2 bases, and 14 bases lay between the germline ends. Germline V gene lookup returns CDR1 ENHRY and CDR2 SYGVKD. The CDR3 spans 14 residues. DNA of the CDR3: TGTGCCATCAGATCCGCGGGACAAACCTACGAGCAGTACTTC. This sequence encodes CAIRSAGQTYEQYF.

At least ten counts were recorded for this clonotype. The CDR3 loop reads CASSFVEGSNQPQHF. In DNA form, the CDR3 reads TGTGCCAGCAGCTTCGTAGAGGGGAGCAATCAGCCCCAGCATTTT. V and J are TRBV7-2 and TRBJ1-5; D is possibly TRBD1 (5 bases). Germline V gene sequence: CDR1 SGHTA, CDR2 FQGNSA. V was cut by 3 bases and J by 1 base, with 10 bases left in between. The CDR3 contains 15 residues.

The table lists this clonotype with many counts. The chain has TRBV27 and TRBJ1-2; 11 bases map to TRBD1. V lost 10 bases, J lost 2 bases, and 3 bases stayed unmatched. This CDR3 has 13 amino acids. Germline loops: CDR1 MNHEY, CDR2 SMNVEV (reference sequence). CDR3 sequence (DNA): TGTGCCACAGGACAGGGGGCAAACTATGGCTACACCTTC. This translates into CATGQGANYGYTF.

This clonotype turned up a few times. This rearrangement joins TRBV29-1 to TRBJ2-2; 9 nucleotides match TRBD1. Germline assignment: CDR1 SQVTM and CDR2 ANQGSEA. This CDR3 is built from 11 residues. The junction had 10 bases not matched to a gene; V was cut back by 7 bases and J by 16 bases. CDR3 DNA: TGCAGCGCCCTACAGGGGGCTCGTCGGTTTTTT. Its translation is CSALQGARRFF.

This clonotype showed up just a few times. V is TRBV20-1 and J is TRBJ1-2, with TRBD1 as a possible D gene (5 bases). Germline CDR1 DFQATT, CDR2 SNEGSKA (reference sequence). This CDR3 is 12 amino acids long. V shed 3 bases and J shed 8 bases, with 13 bases lying between them. CDR3 protein: CSASLPTEGYTF. As DNA, the CDR3 is TGCAGTGCTAGCCTCCCGACAGAGGGCTACACCTTC.

This clonotype was counted ten times or more. J is TRBJ2-5 and V is TRBV21-1; the table's D call, TRBD1, was not checked against the DNA. TRBV21-1 is noted as a pseudogene. The CDR3 totals 15 residues. The CDR3 is CASSKGGRATETQYF. DNA for the CDR3: TGTGCCAGCAGCAAAGGGGGGCGGGCCACGGAGACCCAGTACTTC.